The sequence of this T cell receptor beta chain was determined in a study of T-cell memory formation after mild COVID-19. With V trimmed by 3 bases and J by 2 bases, 5 bases remained unmatched. Germline values: CDR1 DFQATT, CDR2 SNEGSKA (reference sequence). The CDR3 loop spans 14 amino acids. There are a few counts of this clonotype. TCRdb passed the 5' RACE reads through MiXCR, listing each CDR3 protein once. The sample consists of approximately 500,000 distinct CDR3 sequences, 20% to 30% of them appearing once. This chain uses TRBV20-1 with TRBJ2-3; the match to TRBD2 covers 7 bases. This TCR was recovered from an adult woman who had mild COVID-19 (a few samples of this study predate the infection). Cell type and time point are not known. The specimen sequenced was PBMCs or a T cell subset sorted from them (not recorded which). CDR3 in DNA: TGCAGTGCTAGGACGAGCGGGACCACAGATACGCAGTATTTT. This gives the protein CSARTSGTTDTQYF.